The 22 T cell receptor beta chains reported below all come from one sample, sequenced in a study of shared T cell receptors in the human thymus. TCRdb's table, derived via immunoSEQ multiplex PCR, lists solely in-frame clones and lacks some. Here the sample spans about 540,000 clones, 78% being singletons. The same specimen was also included in a second study, on human thymus T cells.

The specimen was thymocytes. The receptors come from a boy under two years old with a congenital heart defect.

CDR3 region: CASRQREGAYEQYF. For the CDR3, the DNA is TGCGCCAGCAGGCAGCGGGAGGGCGCGTACGAGCAGTACTTC. This chain connects TRBV10-2 to TRBJ2-7, with 10 bases fitting TRBD2. The CDR3 has 14 residues. From germline, CDR1 is WSHSY and CDR2 SAAADI. V shed 6 bases and J 4 bases; nucleotides not matched to a gene: 6.

The rearrangement uses TRBV19 and TRBJ1-3, with D uncertain. The V end was cut by 3 bases, the J end by 0 bases, with 9 bases between. CDR1 and CDR2 from the germline V gene are LNHDA and SQIVND (reference sequence). This CDR3 contains 15 residues. The CDR3 nucleotides are TGTGCCAGTAGTATCGTTCTCAGCTCTGGAAACACCATATATTTT. It translates to CASSIVLSSGNTIYF.

Note on this clone: An end of the junction does not agree with germline; a read error may underlie this. V is TRBV4-2 and J is TRBJ1-1; D perhaps matches TRBD1 (6 bases). The CDR3 length is 12 residues. CDR1 and CDR2 (germline): LGHNA, YNFKEQ. The CDR3 sequence is CASSRRDTEAFF. The CDR3, as DNA: TGTGCCAGCAGCCGTCGGGACACCGAAGCTTTCTTT.

The V call is TRBV2, the J call TRBJ2-7; TRBD2 might be the D (5 bases). V gave up 6 bases and J gave up 3 bases, with 15 bases separating them. Germline V gene data show CDR1 as SNHLY and CDR2 as FYNNEI. The CDR3 is made up of 14 amino acids. The CDR3 loop is CASRPPDSNYEQYF. CDR3 nucleotide sequence: TGTGCCAGCAGACCCCCGGACTCAAACTACGAGCAGTACTTC.

The chain recombines TRBV7-9 with TRBJ1-2; D not resolved. The CDR3 is 13 amino acids. Trimming left V 3 bases short and J 4 bases short, with 9 bases between. Germline lookup yields CDR1 SEHNR and CDR2 FQNEAQ (reference sequence). CDR3 nucleotides: TGTGCCAGCAGCTTGGAACAGCTCTATGGCTACACCTTC. Amino acids: CASSLEQLYGYTF.

The chain links TRBV5-1 to TRBJ2-7; 9 bases align to TRBD1. Germline V gene lookup returns CDR1 SGHRS and CDR2 YFSETQ. Trimming removed 5 bases from V and 4 bases from J; junction bases left unmatched: 13. The CDR3 has 16 residues. The DNA of the CDR3 is TGCGCCAGCAGTCTTCTTCCCGGGACAGGGCATTACGAGCAGTACTTC. Its protein is CASSLLPGTGHYEQYF.

About this clone itself: This sample also contains other DNA sequences that code for the same CDR3. The CDR3 region is CASSLGGGGNTIYF. The CDR3 nucleotides read TGTGCCAGCAGCTTAGGAGGAGGGGGAAACACCATATATTTT. V and J are TRBV7-9 and TRBJ1-3, with D uncertain. The CDR3 spans 14 residues. The ends were cut back, 1 base at V and 4 bases at J, with 8 bases in the middle. Germline-derived CDR1 and CDR2 are SEHNR and FQNEAQ (reference sequence).

The chain combines TRBV18 with TRBJ2-1, with 8 bases lining up with TRBD2. Germline V lookup: CDR1 KGHSH, CDR2 LQKENI. The junction had 7 bases not matched to a gene; V was cut back by 2 bases and J by 7 bases. The CDR3 is 15 amino acids. This CDR3 reads CASSPIGGRRNEQFF. CDR3 DNA sequence: TGTGCCAGCTCACCAATTGGCGGGAGGAGGAATGAGCAGTTCTTC.

The chain employs TRBV11-2 and TRBJ2-6, with a tentative D call TRBD1 (5 bases). CDR3 length: 15 residues. CDR1 and CDR2 from the germline V gene are SGHAT and FQNNGV. The ends were cut back, 0 bases at V and 7 bases at J, with 10 bases in the middle. CDR3 protein: CASSLDQGRANVLTF. The DNA of the CDR3 is TGTGCCAGCAGCTTAGATCAGGGAAGAGCCAACGTCCTGACTTTC.

The CDR3 reads CASSSGLEREQYF. DNA of the CDR3: TGTGCCAGCAGCTCGGGACTAGAAAGGGAGCAGTACTTC. The chain is built from TRBV7-2 and TRBJ2-7, with 8 nucleotides matching TRBD2. The junction had 6 bases not matched to a gene; V was cut back by 4 bases and J by 7 bases. Germline assignment: CDR1 SGHTA and CDR2 FQGNSA. The CDR3 is 13 residues long.

This rearrangement joins TRBV6-7 to TRBJ2-7, with 10 bases that match TRBD2. Being an ORF, TRBV6-7 has a function that is uncertain. V was pared by 7 bases and J by 6 bases, with 15 bases of the junction left unmatched. The CDR3 consists of 16 residues. The CDR3 loop reads CASNHGKREGFLEQYF. The CDR3, as DNA: TGTGCCAGCAATCACGGGAAGCGGGAGGGTTTCCTCGAGCAGTACTTC.

This clone was seen once. This chain connects TRBV28 to TRBJ2-7; 7 nucleotides agree with TRBD1. Losses at the gene ends were 4 bases for V and 3 bases for J; bases not matched to a gene: 9. CDR3 length equals 15 residues. CDR1 MDHEN and CDR2 SYDVKM come from the germline V gene. CDR3 nucleotides: TGTGCCAGCAGTTCCCCCAGGGGGACATTCTACGAGCAGTACTTC. Translated: CASSSPRGTFYEQYF.

A single count supports this clone. The chain uses TRBV25-1 and TRBJ2-1, with D perhaps matching TRBD1 (7 bases). From germline, CDR1 is MGHDK and CDR2 SYGVNS. V was clipped by 6 bases and J by 1 base, with 16 bases between them. This CDR3 comprises 16 residues. The CDR3 is CASSQKTGRSYNEQFF. The CDR3 DNA reads as TGTGCCAGCAGCCAGAAGACAGGGAGGTCCTACAATGAGCAGTTCTTC.

This clone was detected a few times. CDR3 sequence reads: CAISDSYGYTF. The CDR3 nucleotides read TGTGCCATCAGTGACAGCTATGGCTACACCTTC. The chain has TRBV10-3 and TRBJ1-2; D not certain. Germline V gene lookup returns CDR1 ENHRY and CDR2 SYGVKD. The ends were cut back, 3 bases at V and 4 bases at J, with 3 bases in the middle. This CDR3 has 11 amino acids.

This clone was seen just once. The DNA for the CDR3 is TGTGCCACCAGCAGAGTTGGACTAGCGGGTCGCACAGATACGCAGTATTTT. This sequence encodes CATSRVGLAGRTDTQYF. V gene TRBV15 combines with J gene TRBJ2-3; 11 bases are a match to TRBD2. The CDR3 contains 17 residues. After removal of 1 base from V and 1 base from J, the junction contained 4 bases not matched to a gene. CDR1 and CDR2 (germline): LNHNV, YYDKDF (reference sequence).

The gene calls are TRBV5-1 and TRBJ2-7, with no clear D. This CDR3 is built from 14 residues. In germline, CDR1 is SGHRS, CDR2 YFSETQ. Deletions cut 3 bases from V and 3 bases from J, with 13 bases between. The DNA of the CDR3 is TGCGCCAGCAGCTCCGCCGGTTCCGGCTACGAGCAGTACTTC. It yields the protein CASSSAGSGYEQYF.

CDR3 sequence: CASSLEPGVGGPTDTQYF. DNA for the CDR3: TGTGCCAGCAGCTTGGAGCCAGGGGTAGGCGGCCCCACAGATACGCAGTATTTT. The chain links TRBV11-2 to TRBJ2-3; D may be TRBD1 (6 bases). The V end was cut by 3 bases, the J end by 2 bases, with 21 bases between. CDR3 length equals 18 residues. CDR1 and CDR2 (germline): SGHAT, FQNNGV.

The chain joins TRBV7-9 to TRBJ1-3; 12 bases agree with TRBD1. This CDR3 region has 16 residues. Germline CDR1 reads SEHNR; CDR2 reads FQNEAQ (reference sequence). The trim removed 5 bases at V and 2 bases at J, leaving 4 bases unmatched. The DNA of the CDR3 is TGTGCCAGCAGCCCCCGGGACAGGGGGCCTGGAAACACCATATATTTT. It is translated as CASSPRDRGPGNTIYF.

J is TRBJ2-1 and V is TRBV27; 10 nucleotides agree with TRBD2. The CDR3 runs 15 residues. With 5 bases clipped from V and 7 bases from J, the junction kept 8 bases outside the gene matches. From germline, CDR1 is MNHEY and CDR2 SMNVEV (reference sequence). CDR3 residues: CASSPLAGVGNEQFF. The CDR3 DNA reads as TGTGCCAGCAGTCCCCTAGCGGGAGTTGGGAATGAGCAGTTCTTC.

The J gene is TRBJ1-2, the V gene TRBV7-2; D possibly corresponds to TRBD1 (5 bases). Trimming left V 1 base short and J 8 bases short, with 20 bases between. The CDR3 length is 16 residues. Germline values: CDR1 SGHTA, CDR2 FQGNSA. The CDR3 spells CASSLDRQLLYGGYTF. CDR3 nucleotide sequence: TGTGCCAGCAGCTTAGATCGACAGCTCCTCTACGGGGGCTACACCTTC.

This clone has a handful of counts. V is TRBV6-1 and J is TRBJ2-1; TRBD2 matches at 13 bases. Germline-derived CDR1 and CDR2 are MNHNS and SASEGT. The CDR3 extends over 15 amino acids. With 4 bases clipped from V and 9 bases from J, the junction kept 6 bases outside the gene matches. In DNA form, the CDR3 reads TGTGCCAGCAGTGTTGGGACTAGCGGGAATATTGAGCAGTTCTTC. Protein sequence: CASSVGTSGNIEQFF.

The CDR3 spells CASSNTGSSYEQYF. The CDR3 DNA follows: TGTGCCAGCAGCAATACAGGGAGCTCCTACGAGCAGTACTTC. The V and J genes are TRBV27 and TRBJ2-7, with D tentatively TRBD1 (6 bases). CDR1 and CDR2 (germline): MNHEY, SMNVEV (reference sequence). V gave up 6 bases and J gave up 0 bases, with 12 bases separating them. The CDR3 consists of 14 residues.